This T cell receptor beta chain derives from a study of blood T cell repertoires in COVID-19. Study in general: COVID-19 samples from acute and convalescent phases originated in the United States, Italy and Spain.

This clone came up a few times. Produced via immunoSEQ multiplex PCR; TCRdb's table is partial and in-frame only. The sample has around 33,000 clones, 75% seen once; the top ten hold about 15%. Between the trimmed V and J ends, which lost 1 base and 4 bases, there was a span of 10 bases. CDR1 and CDR2 from the germline V gene are SGHAT and FQDESV (reference sequence). This CDR3 has 14 residues. V is TRBV11-1 and J is TRBJ1-1; D unresolved. The material sequenced was peripheral blood. The sequence derives from a man at least 80 years old with active or convalescent COVID-19. The CDR3 loop reads CASSLGRGATEAFF. The DNA for the CDR3 is TGTGCCAGCAGCTTAGGCCGGGGAGCCACTGAAGCTTTCTTT.